The 10 T cell receptor beta chains listed next were all sequenced from one sample in a study of vaccination and CD4 T cells after COVID-19. This sample's treatment: 10-day PBMC culture with coronavirus spike peptide pools or control peptides (ViraFEST assay). Their antigens remain unidentified. Once obtained from cultured CD4+ T cells, the DNA was sequenced using the Oncomine TCR Beta short-read assay. Each CDR3 protein is one row after TCRdb ran MiXCR on the PCR reads. The sample includes about 21,000 distinct CDR3 sequences, approximately 59% seen only once; the top ten take roughly 23%. Here the sequenced sample was CD4+ T cells from blood, cultured in vitro, taken before SARS-CoV-2 vaccination. These receptor sequences come from a human donor who received a COVID-19 vaccine.

The chain carries TRBV6-1 and TRBJ2-3, with D maybe TRBD1 (6 bases). V dropped 6 bases and J dropped 0 bases, with 10 bases sitting between them. Germline CDR1 and CDR2: MNHNS and SASEGT. The CDR3 has 14 residues. The CDR3 protein is CASRDSSSTDTQYF. The DNA for the CDR3 is TGTGCCAGCAGGGACAGCTCTAGCACAGATACGCAGTATTTT.

The rearrangement uses TRBV6-1 and TRBJ1-2; no clear D. Germline CDR1 reads MNHNS; CDR2 reads SASEGT. Between the trimmed V and J ends, which lost 10 bases and 4 bases, there was a span of 10 bases. The CDR3 has 11 residues. CDR3 residues: CATRNLYGYTF. CDR3 DNA sequence: TGTGCCACCAGGAACCTCTATGGCTACACCTTC.

This clonotype has just one count. The chain carries TRBV19 and TRBJ1-2; possibly TRBD1 for D (6 bases). CDR3 size: 15 residues. The germline V gene has CDR1 LNHDA and CDR2 SQIVND (reference sequence). V lost 6 bases to trimming and J lost 7 bases, with 21 bases between them. CDR3 sequence: CASSPTGGLSGGYTF. The CDR3 region has the DNA TGTGCCAGTAGCCCGACAGGAGGATTATCAGGTGGCTACACCTTC.

V and J are TRBV20-1 and TRBJ2-3; D remains unclear. This CDR3 spans 12 amino acids. The V end lost 5 bases, the J end lost 2 bases, and 8 bases lay between the germline ends. The germline V gene has CDR1 DFQATT and CDR2 SNEGSKA (reference sequence). As DNA, the CDR3 is TGCAGTGCTTCGGACCACACAGATACGCAGTATTTT. Its protein is CSASDHTDTQYF.

J is TRBJ2-2 and V is TRBV4-1; TRBD2 is a possible D gene (5 bases). Germline CDR1 and CDR2: MGHRA and YSYEKL. Trimming cost V 1 base and J 2 bases, with 17 bases left between them. The CDR3 runs 18 residues. CDR3: CASSQAMRLGVNTGELFF. DNA of the CDR3: TGCGCCAGCAGCCAAGCCATGCGTCTCGGGGTTAACACCGGGGAGCTGTTTTTT.

This clonotype has a single count. CDR3 amino acids: CAISEPANEKLFF. CDR3 sequence (DNA): TGTGCCATCAGTGAGCCTGCTAATGAAAAACTGTTTTTT. The V gene is TRBV10-3, the J gene TRBJ1-4; D is undetermined. The ends were cut back, 2 bases at V and 3 bases at J, with 4 bases in the middle. The CDR3 spans 13 residues. CDR1 and CDR2 (germline): ENHRY, SYGVKD.

The rearrangement joins TRBV10-1 to TRBJ2-3, with 11 bases lining up with TRBD2. The V gene end was trimmed by 4 bases and the J gene end by 4 bases; junction bases not matched to a gene: 7. Per germline, CDR1 WNHNN and CDR2 SYGVQD (reference sequence). This CDR3 is built from 16 residues. The DNA for the CDR3 is TGCGCCAGCAGTGGCTCTAGCGGGGGGATCGCAGATACGCAGTATTTT. Translating it yields CASSGSSGGIADTQYF.

This clonotype was seen a few times. The CDR3 DNA sequence: TGCAGTGCCGCCGGGGGGCTTGGGACCCAGTACTTC. Its translation is CSAAGGLGTQYF. This chain uses TRBV20-1 with TRBJ2-5; tentative D call: TRBD2 (7 bases). The V gene lost 6 bases and the J gene lost 7 bases, with 15 bases spanning the gap. CDR1 is DFQATT and CDR2 is SNEGSKA in the germline V gene (reference sequence). The CDR3 consists of 12 residues.

V usage is TRBV30 and J usage is TRBJ2-5; possibly TRBD1 for D (5 bases). The V end lost 3 bases, the J end lost 2 bases, and 13 bases lay between the germline ends. Germline CDR1 is GTSNPN and CDR2 is SVGIG (reference sequence). The CDR3 is made up of 14 amino acids. DNA of the CDR3: TGTGCCTGGAGGGCCCAGGGCCCACAAGAGACCCAGTACTTC. As protein: CAWRAQGPQETQYF.

The rearrangement links TRBV6-5 to TRBJ2-7, with 12 bases lining up with TRBD1. Per germline, CDR1 MNHEY and CDR2 SVGAGI. The CDR3 sequence is 15 residues long. V lost 0 bases to trimming and J lost 6 bases; unmatched junction nucleotides: 3. CDR3 sequence (DNA): TGTGCCAGCAGTTACTCGGGACAGGGGGCAGGCGAGCAGTACTTC. Residues: CASSYSGQGAGEQYF.